This entry describes one T cell receptor (beta chain). V was clipped by 4 bases and J by 6 bases; unmatched bases: 5. CDR3 length: 13 residues. Germline loops: CDR1 SEHNR, CDR2 FQNEAQ (reference sequence). This specimen comes from a study of T cell changes during pregnancy in multiple sclerosis. Produced via immunoSEQ multiplex PCR; TCRdb's table is partial and in-frame only. Of approximately 88,000 clones in the sample, over 80% are singletons; the top ten hold approximately 4.5%. The clonotype originates from a female donor with multiple sclerosis, enrolled in a pregnancy study. The V call is TRBV7-9, the J call TRBJ2-7, with 8 bases matching TRBD1. Material: peripheral blood, obtained in the first trimester of pregnancy. In DNA, the CDR3 is TGTGCCAGCAGCTCCGCCGACAGGGGCGAGCAGTACTTC. As protein: CASSSADRGEQYF.